The present T cell receptor (beta chain) was sequenced within a study of T cell responses to AZD1222 COVID-19 vaccine. Findings of the study overall: Nearly half of the spike-specific TCRs reportedly recognize variant regions that carry no mutations. Increased Spike-specific TCR breadth and depth were observed after two AZD1222 doses. Most donors were white British and more were female, and clonal diversity was possibly underestimated.

To note about this clone: Antigen: not known.

V lost 6 bases to trimming and J lost 4 bases, with 22 bases between them. This CDR3 has 16 amino acids. From germline, CDR1 is SNHLY and CDR2 FYNNEI. Measured with immunoSEQ multiplex PCR; TCRdb has only the in-frame clones, and not every one. Seen here are 150,000 to 200,000 clones, approximately 90% observed once, and the top ten hold roughly 2.5%. The sample was peripheral blood, taken on day 0 of AZD1222 vaccination. This chain links TRBV2 with TRBJ2-7; D might be TRBD1 or TRBD2, each matching 5 bases. This clonotype was sampled from an adult in good health. The CDR3 DNA sequence: TGTGCCAGCAGCCCCGACCGGGGACCAAGGGGATACGAGCAGTACTTC. Amino acids: CASSPDRGPRGYEQYF.